A selection of T cell receptor beta chains follows, all from one sample in a study of control samples from healthy donors and cancer patients. Libraries were prepared by immunoSEQ multiplex PCR; TCRdb keeps only in-frame clonotypes and omits some of them. The sample holds 18,000 or so clones; around 83% are singletons and the top ten take around 10%. What was sequenced was PBMCs. These receptors were collected from an older woman with colorectal cancer. CDR3s include the opening cysteine and the closing phenylalanine or tryptophan. D genes are given only for firm matches. The size of a clone is reported for some rows only, either as once, few or many, or as a class for expanded clones.

V	J	size	D	CDR3	DNA
TRBV5-6	TRBJ1-2	-	-	CASPLRSRALILYGYTF	TGTGCCAGCCCCCTGCGGAGTAGGGCTTTAATCCTTTATGGCTACACCTTC
TRBV5-1	TRBJ2-1	-	-	CASRWAGSTYNEQFF	TGCGCCAGCAGGTGGGCGGGGTCCACCTACAATGAGCAGTTCTTC
TRBV27	TRBJ2-7	-	-	CASSFGQGGNEQYF	TGTGCCAGCAGTTTCGGGCAGGGTGGAAACGAGCAGTACTTC
TRBV2	TRBJ2-5	-	-	CASSDQGGAETQYF	TGTGCCAGCAGTGATCAGGGGGGAGCGGAGACCCAGTACTTC
TRBV4-2	TRBJ1-2	-	-	CASSHHGGGDYGYTF	TGTGCCAGCAGCCACCATGGGGGGGGTGACTATGGCTACACCTTC
TRBV11-1	TRBJ2-1	-	-	CASSPRRGISYNEQFF	TGTGCCAGCAGCCCCCGTAGGGGGATATCCTACAATGAGCAGTTCTTC
TRBV7-2	TRBJ1-2	-	-	CASSLVLDYGYTF	TGTGCCAGCAGCTTAGTCCTGGACTATGGCTACACCTTC
TRBV30	TRBJ2-3	-	TRBD2	CAWSRAGNTQYF	TGTGCCTGGTCTCGAGCGGGGAATACGCAGTATTTT
TRBV4-1	TRBJ1-6	few	-	CASSQVDLISYNSPLHF	TGCGCCAGCAGCCAAGTAGACTTAATCTCCTATAATTCACCCCTCCACTTT
TRBV6-5	TRBJ1-4	-	TRBD1	CASSFGQGRNEKLFF	TGTGCCAGCAGTTTCGGACAGGGCCGAAATGAAAAACTGTTTTTT
TRBV5-6	TRBJ2-1	-	TRBD2	CASSLGGPSGLNEQFF	TGTGCCAGCAGCTTGGGGGGACCTAGCGGACTAAATGAGCAGTTCTTC
TRBV7-3	TRBJ2-3	-	TRBD2	CASSPNRFSGEGTDTQYF	TGTGCCAGCAGTCCGAACCGATTTAGCGGGGAGGGCACAGATACGCAGTATTTT
TRBV7-2	TRBJ1-3	-	-	CASSLVGQYSGNTIYF	TGTGCCAGCAGCTTAGTTGGACAGTACTCTGGAAACACCATATATTTT
TRBV2	TRBJ1-2	-	-	CASGSPRQSHNYGYTF	TGTGCCAGCGGCTCCCCCCGGCAGTCGCATAACTATGGCTACACCTTC
TRBV4-3	TRBJ2-7	-	TRBD1	CASSQGIAGTGEDEQYF	TGCGCCAGCAGCCAGGGTATTGCCGGGACAGGGGAGGATGAGCAGTACTTC
TRBV5-1	TRBJ2-3	-	-	CASSYDSPTDTQYF	TGCGCCAGCAGCTACGACTCGCCCACAGATACGCAGTATTTT
TRBV6-5	TRBJ2-1	-	-	CASRRTKSSYNEQFF	TGTGCCAGCAGACGCACAAAAAGCTCCTACAATGAGCAGTTCTTC